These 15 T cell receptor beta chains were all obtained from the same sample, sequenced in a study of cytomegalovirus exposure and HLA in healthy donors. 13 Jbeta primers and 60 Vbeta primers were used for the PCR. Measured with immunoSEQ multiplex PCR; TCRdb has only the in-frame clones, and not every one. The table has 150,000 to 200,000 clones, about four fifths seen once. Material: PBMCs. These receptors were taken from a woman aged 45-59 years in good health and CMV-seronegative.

Here the CDR3 DNA reads TGCGCCAGCAGCCGACAGGGGAACGGACAGATCAATGAGCAGTTCTTC. Translating gives CASSRQGNGQINEQFF. This chain joins TRBV5-1 and TRBJ2-1, with 8 bases identical to TRBD1. The germline CDR1 and CDR2 sequences are SGHRS and YFSETQ. The CDR3 is made up of 16 amino acids. V shed 4 bases and J 6 bases; nucleotides not matched to a gene: 12.

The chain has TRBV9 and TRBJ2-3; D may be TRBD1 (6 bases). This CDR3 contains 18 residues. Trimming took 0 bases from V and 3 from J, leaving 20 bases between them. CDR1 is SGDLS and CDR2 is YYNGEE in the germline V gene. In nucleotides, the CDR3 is TGTGCCAGCAGCGTAGAGCCCCCCGGGACACCAATTACAGATACGCAGTATTTT. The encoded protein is CASSVEPPGTPITDTQYF. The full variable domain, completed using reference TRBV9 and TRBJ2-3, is DSGVTQTPKHLITATGQRVTLRCSPRSGDLSVYWYQQSLDQGLQFLIQYYNGEERAKGNILERFSAQQFPDLHSELNLSSLELGDSALYFCASSVEPPGTPITDTQYFGPGTRLTVL.

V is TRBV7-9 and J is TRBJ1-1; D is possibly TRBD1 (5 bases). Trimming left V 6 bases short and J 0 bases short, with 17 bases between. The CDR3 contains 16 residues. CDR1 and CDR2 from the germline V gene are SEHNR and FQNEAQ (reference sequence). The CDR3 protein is CASSYAGRGMNTEAFF. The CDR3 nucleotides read TGTGCCAGCAGTTACGCCGGGAGGGGCATGAACACTGAAGCTTTCTTT. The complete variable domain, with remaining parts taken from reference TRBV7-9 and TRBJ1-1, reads DTGVSQNPRHKITKRGQNVTFRCDPISEHNRLYWYRQTLGQGPEFLTYFQNEAQLEKSRLLSDRFSAERPKGSFSTLEIQRTEQGDSAMYLCASSYAGRGMNTEAFFGQGTRLTVV.

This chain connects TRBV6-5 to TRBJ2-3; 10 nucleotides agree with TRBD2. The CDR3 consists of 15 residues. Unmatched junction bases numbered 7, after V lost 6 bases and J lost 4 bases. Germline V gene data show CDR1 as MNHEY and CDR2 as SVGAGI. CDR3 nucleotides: TGTGCCAGCAGGGATAGCGGGAGGCCCCCAGATACGCAGTATTTT. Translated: CASRDSGRPPDTQYF.

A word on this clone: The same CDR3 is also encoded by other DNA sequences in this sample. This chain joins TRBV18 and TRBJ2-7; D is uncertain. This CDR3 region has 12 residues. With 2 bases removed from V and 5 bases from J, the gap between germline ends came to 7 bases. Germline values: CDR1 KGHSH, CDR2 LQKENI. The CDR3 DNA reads TGTGCCAGCTCACCAAGGAGCGACGAGCAGTACTTC. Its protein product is CASSPRSDEQYF. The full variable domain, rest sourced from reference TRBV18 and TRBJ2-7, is NAGVMQNPRHLVRRRGQEARLRCSPMKGHSHVYWYRQLPEEGLKFMVYLQKENIIDESGMPKERFSAEFPKEGPSILRIQQVVRGDSAAYFCASSPRSDEQYFGPGTRLTVT.

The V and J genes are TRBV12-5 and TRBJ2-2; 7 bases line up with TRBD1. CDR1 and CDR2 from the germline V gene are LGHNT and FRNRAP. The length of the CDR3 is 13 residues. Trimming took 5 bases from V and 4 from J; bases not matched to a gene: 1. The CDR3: CASGRQGTGELFF. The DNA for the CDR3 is TGTGCTAGTGGTCGACAGGGCACCGGGGAGCTGTTTTTT.

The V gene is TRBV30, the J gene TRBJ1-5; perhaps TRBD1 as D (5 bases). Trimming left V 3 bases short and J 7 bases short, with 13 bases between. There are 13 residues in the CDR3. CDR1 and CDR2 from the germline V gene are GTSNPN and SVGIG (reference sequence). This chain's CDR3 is CAWSKGLGQPQHF. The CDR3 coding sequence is TGTGCCTGGAGCAAGGGGCTAGGCCAGCCCCAGCATTTT.

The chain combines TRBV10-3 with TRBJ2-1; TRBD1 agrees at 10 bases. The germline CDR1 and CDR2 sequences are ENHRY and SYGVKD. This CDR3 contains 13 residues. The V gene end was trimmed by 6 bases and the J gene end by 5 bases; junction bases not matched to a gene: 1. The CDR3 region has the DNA TGTGCCATCAGGGGGACAGGGGACAATGAGCAGTTCTTC. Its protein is CAIRGTGDNEQFF.

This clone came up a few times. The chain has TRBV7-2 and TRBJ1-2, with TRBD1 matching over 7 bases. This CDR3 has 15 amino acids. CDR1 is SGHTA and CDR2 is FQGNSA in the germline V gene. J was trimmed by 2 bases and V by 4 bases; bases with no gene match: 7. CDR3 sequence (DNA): TGTGCCAGCAGCTCCCAGCCAGGGGGAAACTATGGCTACACCTTC. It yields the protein CASSSQPGGNYGYTF.

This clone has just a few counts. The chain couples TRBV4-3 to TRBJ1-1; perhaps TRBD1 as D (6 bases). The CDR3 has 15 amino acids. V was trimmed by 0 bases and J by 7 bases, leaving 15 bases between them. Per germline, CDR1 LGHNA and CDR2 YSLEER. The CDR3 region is CASSQDFLPDSEAFF. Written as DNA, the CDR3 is TGCGCCAGCAGCCAAGATTTTTTACCGGACAGTGAAGCTTTCTTT.

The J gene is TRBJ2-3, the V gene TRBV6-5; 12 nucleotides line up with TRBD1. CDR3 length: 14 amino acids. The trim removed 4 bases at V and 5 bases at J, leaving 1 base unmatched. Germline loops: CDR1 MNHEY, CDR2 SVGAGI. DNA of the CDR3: TGTGCCAGCAGTTGGGACAGGGGGCAAGATACGCAGTATTTT. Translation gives CASSWDRGQDTQYF.

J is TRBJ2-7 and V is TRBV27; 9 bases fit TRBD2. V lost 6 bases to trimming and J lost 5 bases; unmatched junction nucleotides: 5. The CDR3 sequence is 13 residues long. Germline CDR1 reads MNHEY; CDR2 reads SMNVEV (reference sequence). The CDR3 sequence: CASRASGTHEQYF. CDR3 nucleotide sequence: TGTGCCAGCAGGGCTAGCGGGACCCACGAGCAGTACTTC.

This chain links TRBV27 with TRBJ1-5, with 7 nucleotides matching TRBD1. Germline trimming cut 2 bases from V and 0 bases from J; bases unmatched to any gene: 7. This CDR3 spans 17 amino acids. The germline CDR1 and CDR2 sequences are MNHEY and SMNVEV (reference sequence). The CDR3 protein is CASSLRSTGYSNQPQHF. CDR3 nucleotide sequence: TGTGCCAGCAGTTTAAGGTCGACAGGGTATAGCAATCAGCCCCAGCATTTT.

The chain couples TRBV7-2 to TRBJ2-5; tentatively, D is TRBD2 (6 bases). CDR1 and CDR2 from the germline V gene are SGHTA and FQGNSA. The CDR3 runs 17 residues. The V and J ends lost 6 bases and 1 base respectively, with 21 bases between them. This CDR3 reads CASSWSASGTPQETQYF. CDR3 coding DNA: TGTGCCAGCAGTTGGTCAGCATCCGGGACTCCCCAAGAGACCCAGTACTTC.

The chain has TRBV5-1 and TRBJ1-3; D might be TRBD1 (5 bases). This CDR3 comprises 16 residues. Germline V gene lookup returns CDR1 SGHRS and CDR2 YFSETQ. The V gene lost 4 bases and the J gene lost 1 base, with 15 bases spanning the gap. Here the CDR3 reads CASSLAGIESGNTIYF. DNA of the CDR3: TGCGCCAGCAGCCTGGCAGGGATCGAATCTGGAAACACCATATATTTT.